A single T cell receptor (beta chain) is shown here with its context. The data derive from a study of patients and donors after allogeneic stem cell transplantation. From the RT-PCR reads, TCRdb called clonotypes with MiXCR, one entry per CDR3 protein. The sample has 200,000 to 250,000 distinct CDR3 sequences, more than 35% seen once. Deletions cut 3 bases from V and 4 bases from J, with 13 bases between. The CDR3 consists of 15 residues. Germline V gene lookup returns CDR1 MNHEY and CDR2 SMNVEV (reference sequence). Sequences were obtained from blood, either unsorted or a sorted T cell fraction (not recorded which). This sequence joins TRBV27 and TRBJ2-1, with D tentatively TRBD1 or TRBD2 (5 bases each). This TCR derives from a human donor who was either an allogeneic HSCT recipient or a stem cell or donor lymphocyte infusion donor (not recorded which). It is not recorded whose cells these are; they may come from a transplant donor. CDR3 sequence (DNA): TGTGCCAGCAGTTTTGGAGACTGGGGGTACAATGAGCAGTTCTTC. Encoded protein: CASSFGDWGYNEQFF.